This is a list of T cell receptor beta chains from one sample in a study of OX40 agonist ivuxolimab in advanced cancers. Profiled with immunoSEQ multiplex PCR; TCRdb holds only in-frame clones, not every one. The table records about 64,000 clones, roughly 80% of them present only once. The material was CD4+ or CD8+ T cells sorted from blood, obtained in a trial of the OX40 agonist ivuxolimab. The receptors here all came from an adult with an advanced solid tumor such as melanoma, head and neck, liver or kidney cancer. CDR3s include the opening cysteine and the closing phenylalanine or tryptophan. Each record gives: D gene, clone size, J gene, V gene, CDR3 protein, CDR3 DNA. The D gene is left open where the match is weak. Not every row has a clone size; where given, it reads once, few, many or a size class.

d_gene: TRBD1
abundance: NA
j_gene: TRBJ1-2
v_gene: TRBV10-3
CDR3aa: CAISGQGQGNGYTF
CDR3nt: TGTGCCATCAGTGGACAGGGACAAGGGAATGGCTACACCTTC

d_gene: NA
abundance: NA
j_gene: TRBJ1-4
v_gene: TRBV9
CDR3aa: CASSVDSLNEKLFF
CDR3nt: TGTGCCAGCAGCGTGGACAGCCTTAATGAAAAACTGTTTTTT

d_gene: NA
abundance: once
j_gene: TRBJ1-3
v_gene: TRBV4-3
CDR3aa: CASSQGRVGAAGNTIYF
CDR3nt: TGCGCCAGCAGCCAAGGCAGGGTGGGGGCTGCTGGAAACACCATATATTTT

d_gene: TRBD1
abundance: NA
j_gene: TRBJ2-7
v_gene: TRBV18
CDR3aa: CASSPVTGTREQYF
CDR3nt: TGTGCCAGCTCACCCGTGACAGGGACACGAGAGCAGTACTTC

d_gene: TRBD2
abundance: NA
j_gene: TRBJ2-3
v_gene: TRBV7-9
CDR3aa: CASSSNPGLAWVTQYF
CDR3nt: TGTGCCAGCAGCTCGAATCCGGGACTAGCGTGGGTTACGCAGTATTTT

d_gene: NA
abundance: few
j_gene: TRBJ1-1
v_gene: TRBV6-6
CDR3aa: CASRYKANTEAFF
CDR3nt: TGTGCCAGCAGGTATAAAGCGAACACTGAAGCTTTCTTT

d_gene: NA
abundance: once
j_gene: TRBJ2-1
v_gene: TRBV2
CDR3aa: CASTEGGGSSYNEQFF
CDR3nt: TGTGCCAGCACTGAAGGAGGAGGGAGCTCCTACAATGAGCAGTTCTTC

d_gene: NA
abundance: NA
j_gene: TRBJ1-4
v_gene: TRBV9
CDR3aa: CASSVSALTNEKLFF
CDR3nt: TGTGCCAGCAGCGTTAGTGCCTTAACTAATGAAAAACTGTTTTTT

d_gene: NA
abundance: few
j_gene: TRBJ1-6
v_gene: TRBV18
CDR3aa: CASSPGPPTHSPLHF
CDR3nt: TGTGCCAGCTCACCGGGACCACCAACCCATTCACCCCTCCACTTT

d_gene: NA
abundance: NA
j_gene: TRBJ2-7
v_gene: TRBV2
CDR3aa: CASRQRDPLGQYF
CDR3nt: TGTGCCAGCAGGCAAAGGGACCCGCTGGGGCAGTACTTC